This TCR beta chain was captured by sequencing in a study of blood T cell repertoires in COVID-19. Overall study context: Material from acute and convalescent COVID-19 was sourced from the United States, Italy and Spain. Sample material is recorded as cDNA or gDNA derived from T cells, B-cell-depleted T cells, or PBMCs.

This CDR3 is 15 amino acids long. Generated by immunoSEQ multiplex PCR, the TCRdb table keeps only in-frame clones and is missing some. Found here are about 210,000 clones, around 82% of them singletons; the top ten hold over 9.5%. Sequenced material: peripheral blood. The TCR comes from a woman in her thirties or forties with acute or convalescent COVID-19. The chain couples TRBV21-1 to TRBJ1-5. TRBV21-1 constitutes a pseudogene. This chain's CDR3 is CASSRGGGVAQPQHF. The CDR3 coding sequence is TGTGCCAGCAGCCGAGGGGGGGGAGTAGCCCAGCCCCAGCATTTT.